One and the same sample provided the 10 T cell receptor beta chains below, sequenced in a study of blood T cell repertoires in COVID-19. The table came from immunoSEQ multiplex PCR; TCRdb's copy has only in-frame clones and leaves some out. The profile shows 150,000 or so clones, 70% to 85% of them singletons. Sample: PBMCs or T cells enriched from blood (not recorded which). All receptors derive from a man aged 45-65 years who had recovered from COVID-19.

The J gene is TRBJ1-2, the V gene TRBV29-1, with 8 bases identical to TRBD1. Unmatched junction bases numbered 1, after V lost 7 bases and J lost 6 bases. CDR1 SQVTM and CDR2 ANQGSEA come from the germline V gene. The CDR3 spans 10 residues. The CDR3 coding sequence is TGCAGCGCGACAGGGGATGGCTACACCTTC. As protein: CSATGDGYTF.

This rearrangement joins TRBV6-1 to TRBJ1-3; D is possibly TRBD1 (6 bases). The CDR3 spans 16 residues. V lost 3 bases, J lost 0 bases, and 12 bases lay in between. Germline V gene lookup returns CDR1 MNHNS and CDR2 SASEGT. In DNA form, the CDR3 reads TGTGCCAGCAGTGAGAGAACAGGGTCCTCTGGAAACACCATATATTTT. It yields the protein CASSERTGSSGNTIYF.

The chain joins TRBV4-1 to TRBJ1-3; D is uncertain. The CDR3 totals 12 residues. Germline V gene sequence: CDR1 MGHRA, CDR2 YSYEKL. V was pared by 2 bases and J by 4 bases, with 3 bases between. CDR3 nucleotide sequence: TGCGCCAGCAGCCAACTGGGAAACACCATATATTTT. Its translation is CASSQLGNTIYF.

V is TRBV6-5 and J is TRBJ2-7; maybe TRBD1 (6 bases). Germline values: CDR1 MNHEY, CDR2 SVGAGI. The CDR3 sequence is 14 residues long. The V and J ends lost 6 bases and 4 bases respectively, with 16 bases between them. CDR3 protein: CASSLLAGTYEQYF. Written as DNA, the CDR3 is TGTGCCAGCAGCCTACTCGCAGGGACATACGAGCAGTACTTC.

The chain uses TRBV6-1 and TRBJ1-4; tentatively, D is TRBD1 (5 bases). V was shortened by 4 bases and J by 9 bases, with 21 bases between the two germline ends. The CDR3 runs to 16 residues. The germline V gene has CDR1 MNHNS and CDR2 SASEGT. The CDR3 sequence is CASSALGGGAGKKLFF. The CDR3 DNA is TGTGCCAGCAGTGCCCTAGGAGGAGGGGCTGGAAAAAAACTGTTTTTT.

The chain couples TRBV12-3 or TRBV12-4 to TRBJ1-3; D unclear. The CDR3 spans 13 residues. V lost 1 base and J 9 bases, leaving 10 bases between the germline ends. CDR3 in DNA: TGTGCCAGCAGTTTAGAGGCAGGCGCCACCATATATTTT. Its translation: CASSLEAGATIYF.

A single count supports this clone. The chain links TRBV30 to TRBJ1-1, with 10 nucleotides matching TRBD1. The CDR3 is made up of 14 amino acids. Unmatched junction bases numbered 4, after V lost 2 bases and J lost 4 bases. CDR1 and CDR2 from the germline V gene are GTSNPN and SVGIG (reference sequence). CDR3 protein: CAWSRQGAGTEAFF. The CDR3 DNA reads as TGTGCCTGGAGTAGACAGGGGGCTGGCACTGAAGCTTTCTTT.

The genes are TRBV7-2 and TRBJ1-1; no clear D. CDR1 and CDR2 (germline): SGHTA, FQGNSA. CDR3 length: 17 residues. V shed 1 base and J shed 4 bases, with 19 bases lying between them. The CDR3 coding sequence is TGTGCCAGCAGCTTAGGGGGAACGGGGAAAAGAGGCACTGAAGCTTTCTTT. Translation gives CASSLGGTGKRGTEAFF. Supplemented by reference TRBV7-2 and TRBJ1-1, the full variable domain reads GAGVSQSPSNKVTEKGKDVELRCDPISGHTALYWYRQSLGQGLEFLIYFQGNSAPDKSGLPSDRFSAERTGGSVSTLTIQRTQQEDSAVYLCASSLGGTGKRGTEAFFGQGTRLTVV.

The chain joins TRBV5-6 to TRBJ1-1; 8 bases are shared with TRBD1. CDR1 is SGHDT and CDR2 is YYEEEE in the germline V gene. V dropped 6 bases and J dropped 4; count of bases not matched to a gene: 8. The CDR3 has 14 residues. The CDR3 reads CASIDPGTGTEAFF. Written as DNA, the CDR3 is TGTGCCAGCATCGATCCCGGGACAGGCACTGAAGCTTTCTTT. Filled out from reference TRBV5-6 and TRBJ1-1, the complete variable domain reads DAGVTQSPTHLIKTRGQQVTLRCSPKSGHDTVSWYQQALGQGPQFIFQYYEEEERQRGNFPDRFSGHQFPNYSSELNVNALLLGDSALYLCASIDPGTGTEAFFGQGTRLTVV.

The chain is built from TRBV2 and TRBJ1-2, with D unresolved. The CDR3 extends over 12 amino acids. Trimming left V 4 bases short and J 4 bases short, with 7 bases between. CDR1 is SNHLY, CDR2 FYNNEI, per germline. In DNA, the CDR3 is TGTGCCAGCAGTGGGGCAGCCTATGGCTACACCTTC. Its protein is CASSGAAYGYTF. Combining the CDR3 with reference TRBV2 and TRBJ1-2 gives the whole variable domain EPEVTQTPSHQVTQMGQEVILRCVPISNHLYFYWYRQILGQKVEFLVSFYNNEISEKSEIFDDQFSVERPDGSNFTLKIRSTKLEDSAMYFCASSGAAYGYTFGSGTRLTVV.